This T cell receptor (beta chain) is from a study of T cell repertoires in cytomegalovirus infection. In the study overall: Public TCR beta signatures indicated both CMV infection and matching HLA type.

Study-wide results and caveats: Carriers of CMV plus the relevant HLA were identified by cumulative public TCR beta family frequency.

TCRdb called the reads again in MiXCR, with one record for every CDR3 protein. The sample lists approximately 750,000 distinct CDR3 sequences, 35% to 45% occurring once. With regard to this clonotype: Antigen: not known.

Trimming cost V 0 bases and J 6 bases, with 10 bases left between them. The germline V gene encodes CDR1 SGHRS and CDR2 YFSETQ. There are 14 residues in the CDR3. What was sequenced was PBMCs. The receptor was derived from a human donor in good health (CMV status not recorded). Some clones in this sample may be carry-over from other donors' samples. The chain couples TRBV5-1 to TRBJ2-1; TRBD2 is a possible D gene (6 bases). CDR3 nucleotides: TGCGCCAGCAGCTTGGGGTCGGGAGCCAATGAGCAGTTCTTC. As protein: CASSLGSGANEQFF.